These 27 T cell receptor beta chains originate from one sample sequenced in a study of post-analysis software for immune sequencing data. Findings of the study overall: Compared with controls, patients had more of about 5 TRBV segments, including TRBV5-6, TRBV5-1 and TRBV20-1.

Presence of unique molecular identifiers characterized the TCR beta cDNA libraries. Each CDR3 protein gets one entry after TCRdb re-called the PCR reads with MiXCR. The sample lists around 770,000 distinct CDR3 sequences; about 45% were seen once. These receptors lack a known antigen. Sequencing was performed on blood. All receptors derive from a girl aged 5 to 17 with multiple sclerosis.

V usage is TRBV5-1 and J usage is TRBJ2-2; 10 bases match TRBD2. Germline V gene data show CDR1 as SGHRS and CDR2 as YFSETQ. CDR3 length equals 19 residues. J was trimmed by 0 bases and V by 0 bases; bases with no gene match: 8. DNA of the CDR3: TGCGCCAGCAGCTTGGTTCGGCTAGCGGGAGAGACGAACACCGGGGAGCTGTTTTTT. Translated, it gives CASSLVRLAGETNTGELFF.

This chain links TRBV20-1 with TRBJ2-3, with TRBD1 matching over 11 bases. The CDR3 has 15 residues. CDR1 and CDR2 from the germline V gene are DFQATT and SNEGSKA (reference sequence). V lost 1 base, J lost 4 bases, and 4 bases stayed unmatched. The CDR3 reads CSARGTGGEADTQYF. The CDR3 bases are TGCAGTGCTAGAGGGACAGGGGGCGAGGCAGATACGCAGTATTTT.

The V and J genes are TRBV4-3 and TRBJ2-3; 7 bases map to TRBD2. The CDR3 covers 14 residues. Germline V gene lookup returns CDR1 LGHNA and CDR2 YSLEER. Unmatched junction bases numbered 2, after V lost 0 bases and J lost 5 bases. The CDR3 region has the DNA TGCGCCAGCAGCCAAGAGGGGGAGGGAGATACGCAGTATTTT. It codes for CASSQEGEGDTQYF.

The CDR3 sequence is CASSLALTGIIHEQYF. CDR3 in DNA: TGTGCCAGCAGCTTAGCGCTGACAGGGATCATCCACGAGCAGTACTTC. The rearrangement uses TRBV7-9 and TRBJ2-5, with 7 bases identical to TRBD1. The DNA matches TRBJ2-7 better at its end, which makes the J call doubtful. The CDR3 covers 16 residues. Germline V gives CDR1 SEHNR, CDR2 FQNEAQ (reference sequence).

The J gene is TRBJ1-6, the V gene TRBV28, with D hard to call. With 7 bases removed from V and 11 bases from J, the gap between germline ends came to 15 bases. Germline-derived CDR1 and CDR2 are MDHEN and SYDVKM. CDR3 length equals 13 residues. Here the CDR3 DNA reads TGTGCCAGCACCCCTAAGGAAACAACACCCCTCCACTTT. This codes for CASTPKETTPLHF.

This clonotype has a handful of counts. The chain has TRBV25-1 and TRBJ1-2; tentatively, D is TRBD1 (6 bases). Trimming removed 2 bases from V and 3 bases from J, with 7 bases in between. The CDR3 is 13 amino acids. The germline CDR1 and CDR2 sequences are MGHDK and SYGVNS. CDR3 sequence reads: CASSETGYYGYTF. In nucleotides, the CDR3 is TGTGCCAGCAGTGAAACAGGGTACTATGGCTACACCTTC.

CDR3 protein: CASSADRGIANYGYTF. The CDR3, as DNA: TGCGCCAGCAGCGCCGACAGGGGGATAGCTAACTATGGCTACACCTTC. V is TRBV5-1 and J is TRBJ1-2; 9 nucleotides agree with TRBD1. The germline gives CDR1 SGHRS, CDR2 YFSETQ. The CDR3 consists of 16 residues. Trimming took 4 bases from V and 0 from J; bases not matched to a gene: 7.

V and J are TRBV20-1 and TRBJ2-1, with a possible D match to TRBD2 (5 bases). Trimming stripped 1 base from V and 2 bases from J, with 12 bases between. The CDR3 is made up of 15 amino acids. From germline, CDR1 is DFQATT and CDR2 SNEGSKA (reference sequence). This chain's CDR3 is CSARGGGGPYNEQFF. In DNA form, the CDR3 reads TGCAGTGCTAGAGGTGGCGGCGGGCCCTACAATGAGCAGTTCTTC.

This clonotype showed up just a few times. The V and J genes are TRBV20-1 and TRBJ2-7; D is uncertain. The germline gives CDR1 DFQATT, CDR2 SNEGSKA (reference sequence). V lost 6 bases and J lost 6, with 18 bases in between. The CDR3 loop spans 13 amino acids. The CDR3 DNA sequence: TGCAGTGCAACCGACCGGCGACGCGGCGAGCAGTACTTC. Translated: CSATDRRRGEQYF.

J is TRBJ1-6 and V is TRBV2; 9 nucleotides agree with TRBD1. This CDR3 contains 14 residues. The germline V gene has CDR1 SNHLY and CDR2 FYNNEI. The ends lost 9 bases at V and 10 bases at J; junction bases unmatched: 10. The CDR3 DNA reads as TGTGCCAGAGACACCGGACAGGGGCGGTCACCCCTCCACTTT. Translated: CARDTGQGRSPLHF.

This clonotype was counted a few times. The chain joins TRBV29-1 to TRBJ1-2, with D possibly TRBD1 on 5 matching bases. This CDR3 is built from 15 residues. V gave up 2 bases and J gave up 4 bases, with 17 bases separating them. Germline assignment: CDR1 SQVTM and CDR2 ANQGSEA. The CDR3 loop reads CSVEMEGRLGYGYTF. Here the CDR3 DNA reads TGCAGCGTTGAAATGGAGGGGCGCCTGGGCTATGGCTACACCTTC.

The rearrangement joins TRBV14 to TRBJ1-2, with D unresolved. Germline loops: CDR1 SGHDN, CDR2 FVKESK. Trimming stripped 4 bases from V and 4 bases from J, with 25 bases between. This CDR3 has 18 amino acids. CDR3 residues: CASSPWGETRTFGYGYTF. In DNA, the CDR3 is TGTGCCAGCAGCCCATGGGGAGAGACGAGAACGTTCGGCTATGGCTACACCTTC.

The chain couples TRBV28 to TRBJ2-3; 13 nucleotides match TRBD2. Germline V gives CDR1 MDHEN, CDR2 SYDVKM. Losses at the gene ends were 4 bases for V and 9 bases for J; bases not matched to a gene: 7. This CDR3 region has 15 residues. CDR3 region: CASSYSGTSGITQYF. The DNA of the CDR3 is TGTGCCAGCAGTTACTCCGGGACTAGCGGGATAACGCAGTATTTT.

The table lists this clonotype with a few counts. The chain links TRBV2 to TRBJ1-2; perhaps TRBD1 as D (6 bases). The V end was cut by 7 bases, the J end by 8 bases, with 20 bases between. CDR3 length equals 14 residues. CDR1 SNHLY and CDR2 FYNNEI come from the germline V gene. CDR3 in amino acids: CASITDSRLWGYTF. The CDR3 nucleotides read TGTGCCAGCATCACGGACAGCCGGCTATGGGGCTACACCTTC.

The chain is built from TRBV4-2 and TRBJ2-5; D is possibly TRBD2 (6 bases). The V gene lost 5 bases and the J gene lost 1 base, with 17 bases spanning the gap. Germline V CDR1 and CDR2: LGHNA, YNFKEQ. This CDR3 is 16 amino acids long. This CDR3 reads CASSELKGTRQETQYF. The CDR3 DNA sequence: TGTGCCAGCAGCGAACTCAAGGGGACTCGCCAAGAGACCCAGTACTTC.

The chain is built from TRBV12-3 or TRBV12-4 and TRBJ2-3; D remains ambiguous. V lost 1 base to trimming and J lost 0 bases, with 8 bases between them. CDR3 size: 15 residues. CDR3 DNA sequence: TGTGCCAGCAGTTTAGACCGGCTGAGCACAGATACGCAGTATTTT. It is translated as CASSLDRLSTDTQYF.

This clonotype occurred a few times. J is TRBJ2-4 and V is TRBV29-1; 7 bases are a match to TRBD2. Germline assignment: CDR1 SQVTM and CDR2 ANQGSEA. Trimming took 1 base from V and 7 from J; bases not matched to a gene: 1. The CDR3 runs to 12 residues. This CDR3 is CSVEGGGNIQYF. DNA for the CDR3: TGCAGCGTTGAAGGGGGAGGGAACATTCAGTACTTC.

The table lists this clonotype with a few counts. The CDR3 DNA is TGTGCCACCAGCAGACGACAGGGCTCTAACTATGGCTACACCTTC. Its protein is CATSRRQGSNYGYTF. The rearrangement links TRBV15 to TRBJ1-2, with 7 nucleotides matching TRBD1. CDR1 and CDR2 (germline): LNHNV, YYDKDF (reference sequence). The CDR3 spans 15 residues. V lost 2 bases and J lost 0; bases outside the gene matches: 3.

This clonotype was recorded a few times. This chain links TRBV3-1 with TRBJ2-3; tentative D call: TRBD1 (5 bases). The CDR3 is 15 residues long. Germline V gene data show CDR1 as LGHDT and CDR2 as YNNKEL (reference sequence). The ends were cut back, 4 bases at V and 0 bases at J, with 11 bases in the middle. In DNA form, the CDR3 reads TGTGCCAGCAGCCTGATGACAGTGAGCACAGATACGCAGTATTTT. Protein product: CASSLMTVSTDTQYF.

This chain joins TRBV7-9 and TRBJ1-1, with D tentatively TRBD1 (5 bases). Trimming removed 1 base at V and 4 bases at J, with 10 bases between. Germline assignment: CDR1 SEHNR and CDR2 FQNEAQ (reference sequence). The CDR3 runs 14 residues. Here the CDR3 reads CASSLDNQGTEAFF. CDR3 bases: TGTGCCAGCAGCTTAGACAACCAGGGCACTGAAGCTTTCTTT.

V usage is TRBV7-9 and J usage is TRBJ1-1; D gene unclear. The V end was cut by 4 bases, the J end by 1 base, with 10 bases between. The CDR3 runs 14 residues. The germline V gene has CDR1 SEHNR and CDR2 FQNEAQ (reference sequence). CDR3 bases: TGTGCCAGCAGCTCGCAATCGAAGAACACTGAAGCTTTCTTT. Translated, it gives CASSSQSKNTEAFF. The variable domain in full, completed from reference TRBV7-9 and TRBJ1-1, reads DTGVSQNPRHKITKRGQNVTFRCDPISEHNRLYWYRQTLGQGPEFLTYFQNEAQLEKSRLLSDRFSAERPKGSFSTLEIQRTEQGDSAMYLCASSSQSKNTEAFFGQGTRLTVV.

This chain joins TRBV15 and TRBJ2-7; D uncertain. Germline V lookup: CDR1 LNHNV, CDR2 YYDKDF (reference sequence). The CDR3 spans 14 residues. V lost 0 bases, J lost 0 bases, and 6 bases lay in between. The CDR3 DNA sequence: TGTGCCACCAGCAGAGAGGCAGTCTCCTACGAGCAGTACTTC. It codes for CATSREAVSYEQYF.

Details on this clonotype: Compared with germline, one end of the junction differs, possibly owing to a read error. This chain connects TRBV10-3 to TRBJ2-7; perhaps TRBD1 as D (6 bases). Germline CDR1 reads ENHRY; CDR2 reads SYGVKD. CDR3 length: 16 residues. CDR3 in amino acids: CAVSEPSRGNSYEQYF. The CDR3 bases are TGTGCCGTCAGTGAGCCTTCCAGGGGAAACTCCTACGAGCAGTACTTC.

V and J are TRBV6-2 or TRBV6-3 and TRBJ2-5; D gene uncertain. V gave up 0 bases and J gave up 3 bases, with 11 bases separating them. The CDR3 sequence is 15 residues long. Germline V gives CDR1 MNHEY, CDR2 SVGEGT. CDR3 coding DNA: TGTGCCAGCAGTTACTCCTCCCAAGTCGAAGAGACCCAGTACTTC. Translated: CASSYSSQVEETQYF.

The table lists this clonotype with a few counts. The CDR3 coding sequence is TGTGCCAGCGGATTTCATCCAGGGGGCGAGCAGTACTTC. As protein: CASGFHPGGEQYF. The V and J genes are TRBV12-3 or TRBV12-4 and TRBJ2-7; 7 positions match TRBD1. The J segment lost 6 bases and the V segment lost 8 bases, leaving 10 bases of the junction unmatched. The CDR3 has 13 residues.

The V gene is TRBV6-6, the J gene TRBJ2-1; D is perhaps TRBD1 (6 bases). Germline CDR1 reads MNHNY; CDR2 reads SVGAGI (reference sequence). There are 12 residues in the CDR3. V shed 7 bases and J shed 6 bases, with 10 bases lying between them. CDR3: CASTGAPNEQFF. DNA of the CDR3: TGTGCCAGCACAGGGGCCCCCAATGAGCAGTTCTTC.

This chain connects TRBV29-1 to TRBJ1-2, with 7 nucleotides matching TRBD1. J gave up 6 bases and V 3 bases, and 4 bases lay outside the gene matches. Looked up from germline, CDR1 is SQVTM and CDR2 is ANQGSEA. The CDR3 extends over 12 amino acids. The CDR3 sequence: CSVDRGQDGYTF. In nucleotides, the CDR3 is TGCAGCGTTGATAGGGGGCAGGATGGCTACACCTTC.